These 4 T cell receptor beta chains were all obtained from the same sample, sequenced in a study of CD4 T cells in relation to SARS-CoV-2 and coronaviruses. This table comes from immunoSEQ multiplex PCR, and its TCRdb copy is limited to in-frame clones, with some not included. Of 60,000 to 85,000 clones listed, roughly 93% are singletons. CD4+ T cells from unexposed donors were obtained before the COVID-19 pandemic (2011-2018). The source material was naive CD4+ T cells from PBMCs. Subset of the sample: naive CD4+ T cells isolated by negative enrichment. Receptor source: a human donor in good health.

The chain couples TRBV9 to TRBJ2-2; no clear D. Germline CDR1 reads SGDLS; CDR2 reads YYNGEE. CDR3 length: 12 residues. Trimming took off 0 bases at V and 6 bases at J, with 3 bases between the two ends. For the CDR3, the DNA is TGTGCCAGCAGCGTAGTCCCCGGGGAGCTGTTTTTT. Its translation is CASSVVPGELFF.

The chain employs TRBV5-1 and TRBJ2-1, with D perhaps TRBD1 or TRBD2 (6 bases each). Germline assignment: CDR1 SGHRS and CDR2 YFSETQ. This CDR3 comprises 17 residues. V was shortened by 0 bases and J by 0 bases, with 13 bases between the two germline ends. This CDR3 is CASSLDLGGSSYNEQFF. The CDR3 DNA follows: TGCGCCAGCAGCTTGGACTTGGGGGGCAGCTCCTACAATGAGCAGTTCTTC.

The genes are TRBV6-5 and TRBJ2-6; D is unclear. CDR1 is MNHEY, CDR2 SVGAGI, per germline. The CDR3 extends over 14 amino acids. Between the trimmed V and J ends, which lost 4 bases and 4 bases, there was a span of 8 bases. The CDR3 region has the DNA TGTGCCAGCAGTTCAACACGAGGGGCCAACGTCCTGACTTTC. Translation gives CASSSTRGANVLTF.

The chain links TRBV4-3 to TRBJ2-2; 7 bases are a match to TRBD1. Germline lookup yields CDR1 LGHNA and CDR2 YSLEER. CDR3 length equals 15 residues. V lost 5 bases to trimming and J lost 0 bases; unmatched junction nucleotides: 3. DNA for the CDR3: TGCGCCAGCAGCACCGGGACAGCGAACACCGGGGAGCTGTTTTTT. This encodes CASSTGTANTGELFF.